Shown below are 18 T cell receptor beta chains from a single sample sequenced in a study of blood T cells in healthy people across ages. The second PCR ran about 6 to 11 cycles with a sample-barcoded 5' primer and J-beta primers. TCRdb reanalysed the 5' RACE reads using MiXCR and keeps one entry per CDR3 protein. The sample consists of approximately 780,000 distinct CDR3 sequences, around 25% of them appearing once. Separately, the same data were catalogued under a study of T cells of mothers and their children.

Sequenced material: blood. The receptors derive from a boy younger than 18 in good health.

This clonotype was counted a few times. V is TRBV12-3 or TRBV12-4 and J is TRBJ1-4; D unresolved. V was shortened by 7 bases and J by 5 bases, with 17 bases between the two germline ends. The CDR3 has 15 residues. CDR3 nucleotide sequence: TGTGCCAGCACCAAGTCGCGGCCGGGAAATGAAAAACTGTTTTTT. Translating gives CASTKSRPGNEKLFF.

The CDR3 loop reads CASSLGSLKPYNEQFF. CDR3 nucleotides: TGTGCCAGCAGCTTAGGGTCACTTAAACCCTACAATGAGCAGTTCTTC. The gene calls are TRBV7-9 and TRBJ2-1, with unresolved D. The V gene's germline CDR1 is SEHNR and CDR2 FQNEAQ (reference sequence). This CDR3 is 16 amino acids long. Trimming left V 1 base short and J 2 bases short, with 12 bases between.

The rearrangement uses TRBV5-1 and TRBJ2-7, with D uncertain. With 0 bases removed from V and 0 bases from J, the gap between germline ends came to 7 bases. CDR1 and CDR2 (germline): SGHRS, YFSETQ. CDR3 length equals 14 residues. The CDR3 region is CASSLASSSYEQYF. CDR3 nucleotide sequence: TGCGCCAGCAGCTTGGCTTCGAGCTCCTACGAGCAGTACTTC.

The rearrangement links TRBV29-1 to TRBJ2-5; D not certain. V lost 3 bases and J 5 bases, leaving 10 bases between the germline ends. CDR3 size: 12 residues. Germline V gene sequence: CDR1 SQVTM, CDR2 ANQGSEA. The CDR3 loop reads CSVESPTETQYF. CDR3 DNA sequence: TGCAGCGTTGAGTCCCCTACGGAGACCCAGTACTTC.

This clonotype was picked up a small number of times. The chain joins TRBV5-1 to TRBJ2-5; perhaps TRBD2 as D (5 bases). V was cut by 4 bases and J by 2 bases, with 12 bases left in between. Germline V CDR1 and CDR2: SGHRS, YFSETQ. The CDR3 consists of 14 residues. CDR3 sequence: CASSPGIYQETQYF. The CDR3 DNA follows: TGCGCCAGCAGCCCCGGGATTTATCAAGAGACCCAGTACTTC.

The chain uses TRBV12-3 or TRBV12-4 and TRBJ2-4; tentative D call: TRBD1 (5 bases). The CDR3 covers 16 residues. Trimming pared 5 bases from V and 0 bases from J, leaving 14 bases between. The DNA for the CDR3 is TGTGCCAGCAGTCCCGGACATTCGGTAGCCAAAAACATTCAGTACTTC. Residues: CASSPGHSVAKNIQYF.

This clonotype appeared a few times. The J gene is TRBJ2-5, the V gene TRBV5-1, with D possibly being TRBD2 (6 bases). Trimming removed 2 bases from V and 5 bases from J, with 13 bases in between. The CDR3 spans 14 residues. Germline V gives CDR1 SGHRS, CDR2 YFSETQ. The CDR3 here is CASSFTSSDETQYF. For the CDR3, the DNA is TGCGCCAGCAGCTTTACTAGCTCCGACGAGACCCAGTACTTC. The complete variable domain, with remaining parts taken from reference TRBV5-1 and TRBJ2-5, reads KAGVTQTPRYLIKTRGQQVTLSCSPISGHRSVSWYQQTPGQGLQFLFEYFSETQRNKGNFPGRFSGRQFSNSRSEMNVSTLELGDSALYLCASSFTSSDETQYFGPGTRLLVL.

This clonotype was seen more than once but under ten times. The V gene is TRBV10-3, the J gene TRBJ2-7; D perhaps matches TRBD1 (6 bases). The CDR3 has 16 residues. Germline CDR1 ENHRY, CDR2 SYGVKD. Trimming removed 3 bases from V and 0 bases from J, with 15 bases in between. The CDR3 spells CAISDFSGQGSYEQYF. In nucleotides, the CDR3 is TGTGCCATCAGTGACTTTTCGGGACAAGGCTCCTACGAGCAGTACTTC.

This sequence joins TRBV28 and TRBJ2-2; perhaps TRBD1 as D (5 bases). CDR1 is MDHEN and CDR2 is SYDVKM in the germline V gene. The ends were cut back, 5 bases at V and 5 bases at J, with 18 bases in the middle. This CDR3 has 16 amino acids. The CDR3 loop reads CASSPLAGLYTGELFF. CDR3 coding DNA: TGTGCCAGCAGTCCCTTGGCAGGGTTGTATACCGGGGAGCTGTTTTTT.

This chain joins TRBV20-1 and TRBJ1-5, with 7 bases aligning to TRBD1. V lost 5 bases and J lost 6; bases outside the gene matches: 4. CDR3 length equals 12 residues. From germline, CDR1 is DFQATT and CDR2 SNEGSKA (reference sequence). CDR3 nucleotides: TGCAGTGCTGAGGGGGCTGGTCAGCCCCAGCATTTT. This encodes CSAEGAGQPQHF.

The CDR3 spells CSARVRAGSYEQYF. The DNA of the CDR3 is TGCAGTGCTAGAGTACGTGCAGGGTCCTACGAGCAGTACTTC. The chain is built from TRBV20-1 and TRBJ2-1; a weak D match, TRBD1 (5 bases). The last part of the DNA fits TRBJ2-7 better; the J call may be wrong. Looked up from germline, CDR1 is DFQATT and CDR2 is SNEGSKA (reference sequence). This CDR3 comprises 14 residues.

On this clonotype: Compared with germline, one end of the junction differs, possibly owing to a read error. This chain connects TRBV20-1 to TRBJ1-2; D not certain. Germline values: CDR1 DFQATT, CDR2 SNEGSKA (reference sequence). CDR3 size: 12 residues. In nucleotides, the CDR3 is TGTAGTGCGCTGGGGAGTTTCTATGGCTACACCTTC. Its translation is CSALGSFYGYTF.

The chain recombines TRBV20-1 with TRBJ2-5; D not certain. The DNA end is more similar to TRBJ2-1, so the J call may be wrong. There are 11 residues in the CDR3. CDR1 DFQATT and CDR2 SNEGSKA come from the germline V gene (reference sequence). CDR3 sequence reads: CSARDLREQFF. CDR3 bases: TGCAGTGCTAGAGATCTCAGAGAGCAGTTCTTC.

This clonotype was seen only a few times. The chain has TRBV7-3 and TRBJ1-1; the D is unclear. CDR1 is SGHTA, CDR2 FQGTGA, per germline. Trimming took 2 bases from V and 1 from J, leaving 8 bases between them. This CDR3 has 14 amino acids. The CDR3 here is CASSLYPGNTEAFF. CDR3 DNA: TGTGCCAGCAGCTTATACCCGGGGAACACTGAAGCTTTCTTT.

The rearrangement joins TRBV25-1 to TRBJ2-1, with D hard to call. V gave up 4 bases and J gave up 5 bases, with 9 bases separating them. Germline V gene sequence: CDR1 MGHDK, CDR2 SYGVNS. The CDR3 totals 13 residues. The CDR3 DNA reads TGTGCCAGCAGTGGTTGGACGGACAATGAGCAGTTCTTC. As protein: CASSGWTDNEQFF.

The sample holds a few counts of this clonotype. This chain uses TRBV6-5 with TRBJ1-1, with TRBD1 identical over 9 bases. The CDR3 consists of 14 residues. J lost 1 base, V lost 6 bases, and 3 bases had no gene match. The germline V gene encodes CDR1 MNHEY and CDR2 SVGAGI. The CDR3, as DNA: TGTGCCAGCAGGCTGACAGGGGGGAACACTGAAGCTTTCTTT. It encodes CASRLTGGNTEAFF.

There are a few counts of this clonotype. CDR3 amino acids: CAISDGRRGFDGYTF. CDR3 sequence (DNA): TGTGCCATCAGTGACGGTAGGAGGGGCTTCGATGGCTACACCTTC. V and J are TRBV10-3 and TRBJ1-2; D possibly corresponds to TRBD1 (5 bases). The CDR3 is 15 residues long. Trimming removed 3 bases from V and 6 bases from J, with 17 bases in between. Germline V CDR1 and CDR2: ENHRY, SYGVKD.

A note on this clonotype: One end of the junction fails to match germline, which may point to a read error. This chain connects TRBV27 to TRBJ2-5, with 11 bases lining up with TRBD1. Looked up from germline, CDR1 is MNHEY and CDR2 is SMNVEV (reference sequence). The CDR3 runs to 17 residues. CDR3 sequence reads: CASSSGSGTGGVETQYF. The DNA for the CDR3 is TGTGCCAGCAGTTCTGGTAGCGGGACAGGGGGTGTAGAGACCCAATACTTC.